One sample yielded the 27 T cell receptor beta chains listed below, sequenced in a study of T cell responses to AZD1222 COVID-19 vaccine. Clones were sequenced by immunoSEQ multiplex PCR, and TCRdb holds only the in-frame ones, with some missing. The table has some 100,000 clones, roughly nine tenths seen once; the top ten hold about 15%. Sample: peripheral blood, taken on day 0 of AZD1222 vaccination. These receptors originate from an adult in good health.

The chain links TRBV3-1 (or the pseudogene TRBV3-2) to TRBJ1-5; TRBD1 is a possible D gene (6 bases). Germline-derived CDR1 and CDR2 are LGHDT and YNNKEL (reference sequence). The CDR3 is 16 residues long. V lost 1 base, J lost 7 bases, and 17 bases lay in between. The CDR3 region is CASSQGSGGFTQPQHF. The CDR3 DNA reads TGTGCCAGCAGCCAAGGTTCTGGGGGCTTCACCCAGCCCCAGCATTTT.

The rearrangement links TRBV20-1 to TRBJ1-2; 8 bases fit TRBD1. V was pared by 3 bases and J by 11 bases, with 8 bases of the junction left unmatched. CDR3 length equals 12 residues. Looked up from germline, CDR1 is DFQATT and CDR2 is SNEGSKA (reference sequence). The CDR3 bases are TGCAGTGCTAGTCCGACAGGGGAACATTACACCTTC. Encoded protein: CSASPTGEHYTF.

The chain links TRBV7-2 to TRBJ2-7, with D perhaps TRBD1 or TRBD2 (5 bases each). Germline V CDR1 and CDR2: SGHTA, FQGNSA. V was cut by 0 bases and J by 7 bases, with 10 bases left in between. The CDR3 spans 13 residues. CDR3 protein: CASSLAPGSEQYF. CDR3 bases: TGTGCCAGCAGCTTAGCTCCAGGGAGTGAGCAGTACTTC.

V and J are TRBV5-1 and TRBJ1-2, with D perhaps matching TRBD1 (5 bases). V gave up 4 bases and J gave up 4 bases, with 11 bases separating them. This CDR3 has 13 residues. The germline V gene encodes CDR1 SGHRS and CDR2 YFSETQ. This CDR3 reads CASSGTVSYGYTF. CDR3 nucleotides: TGCGCCAGCAGCGGGACCGTCTCCTATGGCTACACCTTC.

This clone was seen just once. The V gene is TRBV11-2, the J gene TRBJ2-7; D gene ambiguous. Trimming took off 1 base at V and 4 bases at J, with 14 bases between the two ends. This CDR3 is 15 amino acids long. The germline CDR1 and CDR2 sequences are SGHAT and FQNNGV. The CDR3 DNA is TGTGCCAGCAGCTTAGGAGTGGGTACGGATTACGAGCAGTACTTC. It specifies CASSLGVGTDYEQYF. The full variable domain, its missing parts supplied by reference TRBV11-2 and TRBJ2-7, is EAGVAQSPRYKIIEKRQSVAFWCNPISGHATLYWYQQILGQGPKLLIQFQNNGVVDDSQLPKDRFSAERLKGVDSTLKIQPAKLEDSAVYLCASSLGVGTDYEQYFGPGTRLTVT.

In nucleotides, the CDR3 is TGTGCCAGCAGCTCAGAACAGGGTTTTAAGGGCTACACCTTC. This encodes CASSSEQGFKGYTF. This rearrangement joins TRBV5-4 to TRBJ1-2, with D possibly being TRBD1 (6 bases). Germline lookup yields CDR1 SGHNT and CDR2 YYREEE (reference sequence). Deletions cut 3 bases from V and 8 bases from J, with 17 bases between. There are 14 residues in the CDR3.

This clone was seen more than once but under ten times. The chain is built from TRBV2 and TRBJ1-5; D is ambiguous. Germline lookup yields CDR1 SNHLY and CDR2 FYNNEI. This CDR3 is 14 amino acids long. Trimming took 5 bases from V and 4 from J, leaving 12 bases between them. The CDR3 loop reads CASSYGRLNQPQHF. The DNA of the CDR3 is TGTGCCAGCAGTTACGGACGCCTTAATCAGCCCCAGCATTTT.

This clone appeared once. V usage is TRBV7-3 and J usage is TRBJ2-3; D uncertain. The CDR3 sequence is 12 residues long. The V gene lost 5 bases and the J gene lost 5 bases, with 8 bases spanning the gap. The germline V gene encodes CDR1 SGHTA and CDR2 FQGTGA. The CDR3 reads CASSPLGDTQYF. DNA of the CDR3: TGTGCCAGCAGCCCTCTAGGAGATACGCAGTATTTT.

The genes are TRBV11-2 and TRBJ1-4; D not resolved. The CDR3 sequence is 13 residues long. CDR1 SGHAT and CDR2 FQNNGV come from the germline V gene. V was pared by 5 bases and J by 5 bases, with 9 bases between. The CDR3 DNA follows: TGTGCCAGCAGCAGTTATATCAATGAAAAACTGTTTTTT. Its translation: CASSSYINEKLFF.

The chain carries TRBV7-6 and TRBJ2-3; no firm D call. Germline-derived CDR1 and CDR2 are SGHVS and FNYEAQ. Trimming removed 5 bases from V and 3 bases from J, with 9 bases in between. The CDR3 loop spans 13 amino acids. This CDR3 reads CASSQSVTDTQYF. Written as DNA, the CDR3 is TGTGCCAGCAGCCAAAGCGTTACAGATACGCAGTATTTT.

In regard to this clone: A junction boundary mismatches the germline segment, possibly from a read error. The chain employs TRBV11-2 and TRBJ1-2, with a possible D match to TRBD1 (5 bases). Germline V lookup: CDR1 SGHAT, CDR2 FQNNGV. CDR3 length equals 11 residues. Written as DNA, the CDR3 is TGTGCCAGCAGCTCTCTGGGGGGAAGCTCCTTC. Translated: CASSSLGGSSF.

About this clone itself: Other DNA sequences in the same sample also yield this CDR3. V and J are TRBV3-1 (or the pseudogene TRBV3-2) and TRBJ1-1; D is unclear. This CDR3 is 11 amino acids long. Looked up from germline, CDR1 is LGHDT and CDR2 is YNNKEL (reference sequence). Trimming cost V 3 bases and J 1 base, with 0 bases left between them. CDR3 loop: CASSQNTEAFF. The CDR3 DNA follows: TGTGCCAGCAGCCAGAACACTGAAGCTTTCTTT.

This chain uses TRBV11-2 with TRBJ2-5; D is possibly TRBD1 (6 bases). Germline V gives CDR1 SGHAT, CDR2 FQNNGV. V lost 5 bases, J lost 5 bases, and 12 bases lay in between. The CDR3 covers 13 residues. The CDR3 coding sequence is TGTGCCAGCAGCCAGGCAGGGGTTGAGACCCAGTACTTC. Translated, it gives CASSQAGVETQYF.

The rearrangement joins TRBV4-1 to TRBJ1-2; D call uncertain. V dropped 0 bases and J dropped 6 bases, with 11 bases sitting between them. CDR3 length equals 14 residues. Germline loops: CDR1 MGHRA, CDR2 YSYEKL. In DNA form, the CDR3 reads TGCGCCAGCAGCCAAGAACAATCGGGGAATGGCTACACCTTC. This translates into CASSQEQSGNGYTF.

V and J are TRBV5-1 and TRBJ2-3; D unclear. The germline gives CDR1 SGHRS, CDR2 YFSETQ. Trimming took 2 bases from V and 3 from J, leaving 4 bases between them. This CDR3 contains 12 residues. CDR3 sequence (DNA): TGCGCCAGCAGCTTCGCTACAGATACGCAGTATTTT. Translation gives CASSFATDTQYF.

The chain couples TRBV27 to TRBJ2-5; a weak D match, TRBD2 (5 bases). Between the trimmed V and J ends, which lost 8 bases and 9 bases, there was a span of 13 bases. The CDR3 totals 11 residues. Germline assignment: CDR1 MNHEY and CDR2 SMNVEV (reference sequence). CDR3 in amino acids: CASRGFESQYF. The CDR3 DNA is TGTGCCAGCCGGGGTTTTGAGTCCCAGTACTTC.

This chain links TRBV6-5 with TRBJ1-1; possible D gene TRBD1, 5 bases. This CDR3 is built from 13 residues. Trimming removed 7 bases from V and 4 bases from J, with 13 bases in between. The germline V gene has CDR1 MNHEY and CDR2 SVGAGI. CDR3 in amino acids: CASTPGLRTEAFF. The CDR3 nucleotides read TGTGCCAGCACACCGGGACTACGCACTGAAGCTTTCTTT.

V gene TRBV21-1 combines with J gene TRBJ2-2. TRBV21-1 is annotated as a pseudogene. This CDR3 is 17 amino acids long. CDR3 DNA sequence: TGTGCCAGCAGCAAATCAGAGGGCAGGGCGAACACCGGGGAGCTGTTTTTT. This encodes CASSKSEGRANTGELFF.

V and J are TRBV5-1 and TRBJ1-1, with a possible D match to TRBD1 (5 bases). V gave up 0 bases and J gave up 1 base, with 10 bases separating them. The germline V gene encodes CDR1 SGHRS and CDR2 YFSETQ. The CDR3 is 15 residues long. In nucleotides, the CDR3 is TGCGCCAGCAGCTTGGGAGGGGTAGGGAACACTGAAGCTTTCTTT. Its protein is CASSLGGVGNTEAFF.

The J gene is TRBJ2-1, the V gene TRBV18, with D perhaps TRBD2 (6 bases). The CDR3 has 16 residues. The germline CDR1 and CDR2 sequences are KGHSH and LQKENI. V lost 3 bases to trimming and J lost 0 bases, with 12 bases between them. The CDR3 sequence: CASSPLTRSSYNEQFF. The CDR3 DNA follows: TGTGCCAGCTCACCCTTGACTAGAAGCTCCTACAATGAGCAGTTCTTC.

The V gene is TRBV14, the J gene TRBJ1-2; D gene unclear. Trimming took off 5 bases at V and 4 bases at J, with 14 bases between the two ends. This CDR3 region has 14 residues. The germline CDR1 and CDR2 sequences are SGHDN and FVKESK. The CDR3 region has the DNA TGTGCCAGCAGCGCAGACGGGGATGGCTATGGCTACACCTTC. Translation gives CASSADGDGYGYTF.

J is TRBJ1-3 and V is TRBV19; D may be TRBD1 (6 bases). The CDR3 spans 16 residues. Germline V gene data show CDR1 as LNHDA and CDR2 as SQIVND (reference sequence). The germline V and J ends were trimmed by 6 bases and 1 base, with 16 bases remaining between them. CDR3 protein: CASRRTGLSSGNTIYF. In DNA, the CDR3 is TGTGCCAGTAGGCGTACAGGGCTGTCGTCTGGAAACACCATATATTTT.

This clone was observed a single time. The V call is TRBV4-1, the J call TRBJ1-1; D perhaps matches TRBD1 (5 bases). CDR1 MGHRA and CDR2 YSYEKL come from the germline V gene. The CDR3 runs to 19 residues. With 0 bases removed from V and 0 bases from J, the gap between germline ends came to 20 bases. This CDR3 is CASSQEGSGLFSMNTEAFF. CDR3 coding DNA: TGCGCCAGCAGCCAAGAAGGGTCAGGGTTATTTTCGATGAACACTGAAGCTTTCTTT.

The CDR3 nucleotides read TGTGCCAGCAGCTTGGGGGCTTATCGCACTGAAGCTTTCTTT. Translation: CASSLGAYRTEAFF. The chain joins TRBV7-2 to TRBJ1-1, with D possibly matching TRBD1 (6 bases). The CDR3 is 14 residues long. The V and J ends lost 3 bases and 4 bases respectively, with 12 bases between them. Looked up from germline, CDR1 is SGHTA and CDR2 is FQGNSA.

The chain carries TRBV5-1 and TRBJ2-1; 10 bases align to TRBD1. The CDR3 extends over 16 amino acids. Germline trimming cut 6 bases from V and 3 bases from J; bases unmatched to any gene: 9. CDR1 SGHRS and CDR2 YFSETQ come from the germline V gene. CDR3 loop: CASTLGGTGDYNEQFF. The DNA of the CDR3 is TGCGCCAGCACCCTCGGAGGGACAGGGGACTACAATGAGCAGTTCTTC.

This clone was detected once. The rearrangement joins TRBV5-1 to TRBJ2-2, with 14 bases lining up with TRBD2. Losses at the gene ends were 4 bases for V and 4 bases for J; bases not matched to a gene: 9. In germline, CDR1 is SGHRS, CDR2 YFSETQ. The CDR3 spans 18 residues. CDR3: CASSAGTSGSPTTGELFF. Written as DNA, the CDR3 is TGCGCCAGCAGCGCGGGGACTAGCGGGAGTCCGACCACCGGGGAGCTGTTTTTT.

This clone was picked up one time. The rearrangement uses TRBV7-2 and TRBJ2-7, with 12 bases identical to TRBD2. Unmatched junction bases numbered 5, after V lost 3 bases and J lost 2 bases. Germline V gene data show CDR1 as SGHTA and CDR2 as FQGNSA. The CDR3 consists of 16 residues. The CDR3 spells CASSFGLAGQPYEQYF. The CDR3 coding sequence is TGTGCCAGCAGCTTCGGACTAGCGGGGCAGCCCTACGAGCAGTACTTC.